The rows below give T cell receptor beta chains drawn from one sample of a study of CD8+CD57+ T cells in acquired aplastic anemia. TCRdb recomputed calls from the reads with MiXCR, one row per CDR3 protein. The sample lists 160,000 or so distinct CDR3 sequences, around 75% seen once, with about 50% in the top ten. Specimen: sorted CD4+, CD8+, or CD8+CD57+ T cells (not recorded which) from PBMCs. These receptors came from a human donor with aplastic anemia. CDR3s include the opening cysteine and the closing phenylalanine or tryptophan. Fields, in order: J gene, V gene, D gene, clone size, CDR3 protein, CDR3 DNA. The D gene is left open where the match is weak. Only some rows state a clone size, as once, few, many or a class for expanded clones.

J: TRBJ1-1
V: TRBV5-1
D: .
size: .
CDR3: CASSSKSNTEAFF
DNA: TGTGCCAGCAGCTCCAAGAGCAACACTGAAGCTTTCTTT

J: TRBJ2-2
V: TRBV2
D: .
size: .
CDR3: CASSTYGQKLTGELFF
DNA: TGTGCCAGCAGTACATACGGACAGAAACTCACCGGGGAGCTGTTTTTT

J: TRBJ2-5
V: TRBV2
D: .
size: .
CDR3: CASRGAAVETQYF
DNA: TGTGCCAGCAGGGGGGCCGCGGTGGAGACCCAGTACTTC

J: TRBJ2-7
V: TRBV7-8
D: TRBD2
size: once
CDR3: CASSLGPGGYEQYF
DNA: TGTGCCAGCAGCCTGGGTCCGGGGGGCTACGAGCAGTACTTC

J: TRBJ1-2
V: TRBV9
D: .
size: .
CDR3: CASSAGTGYGYTF
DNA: TGTGCCAGCAGCGCCGGGACCGGCTATGGCTACACCTTC

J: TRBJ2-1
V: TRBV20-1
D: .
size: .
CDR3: CSASRLASSREQFF
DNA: TGCAGTGCTAGTCGTCTAGCTTCGAGCCGAGAGCAGTTCTTC

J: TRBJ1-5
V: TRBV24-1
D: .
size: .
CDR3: CATSERAGQPQHF
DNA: TGTGCCACCAGTGAAAGGGCAGGCCAGCCCCAGCATTTT

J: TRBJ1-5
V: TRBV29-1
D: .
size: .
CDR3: CSVDCYRSNQPQHF
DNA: TGCAGCGTTGATTGTTACCGGAGCAATCAGCCCCAGCATTTT

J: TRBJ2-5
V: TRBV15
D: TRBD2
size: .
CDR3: CATSRAGGLGETQYF
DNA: TGTGCCACCAGCAGAGCGGGGGGGCTAGGAGAGACCCAGTACTTC

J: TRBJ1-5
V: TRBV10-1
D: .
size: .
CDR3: CASGESWAGASNQPQHF
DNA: TGCGCCAGCGGTGAGTCCTGGGCAGGGGCGAGCAATCAGCCCCAGCATTTT

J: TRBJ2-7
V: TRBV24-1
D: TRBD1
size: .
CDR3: CATSAQGAYEQYF
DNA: TGTGCCACCAGCGCGCAGGGGGCCTACGAGCAGTACTTC

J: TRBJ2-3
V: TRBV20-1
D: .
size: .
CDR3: CSARDDAGNTDTQYF
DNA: TGCAGTGCTAGAGACGATGCAGGCAACACAGATACGCAGTATTTT

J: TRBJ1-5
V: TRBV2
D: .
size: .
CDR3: CANSGGRTSNQPQHF
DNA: TGTGCCAACAGTGGGGGCCGGACTAGCAATCAGCCCCAGCATTTT

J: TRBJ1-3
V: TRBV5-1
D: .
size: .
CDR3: CASSSALGNTIYF
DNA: TGCGCCAGCAGCAGTGCTCTTGGAAACACCATATATTTT

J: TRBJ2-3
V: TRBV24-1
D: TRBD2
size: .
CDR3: CATSDPPGTSGGNRTDTQYF
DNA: TGTGCCACCAGTGATCCGCCGGGGACTAGCGGCGGAAACCGCACAGATACGCAGTATTTT

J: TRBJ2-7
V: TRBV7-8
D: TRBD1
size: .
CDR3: CASRLGTGSYEQYF
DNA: TGTGCCAGCAGGTTGGGGACAGGCTCCTACGAGCAGTACTTC

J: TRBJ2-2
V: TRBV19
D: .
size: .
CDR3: CASSSAYTGELFF
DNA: TGTGCCAGTAGTTCCGCCTACACCGGGGAGCTGTTTTTT

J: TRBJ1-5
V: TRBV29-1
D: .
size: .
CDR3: CSVEGGSNQPQHF
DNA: TGCAGCGTTGAAGGAGGTAGCAATCAGCCCCAGCATTTT

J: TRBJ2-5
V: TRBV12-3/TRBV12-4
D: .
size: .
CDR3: CASSFTGSRETQYF
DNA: TGTGCCAGCAGTTTCACAGGCTCGCGAGAGACCCAGTACTTC

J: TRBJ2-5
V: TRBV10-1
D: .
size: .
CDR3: CASSYLHPGDAQETQYF
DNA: TGCGCCAGCAGTTACCTCCACCCGGGAGATGCACAAGAGACCCAGTACTTC

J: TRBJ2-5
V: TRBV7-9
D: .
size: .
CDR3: CASSRKRTINEETQYF
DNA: TGTGCCAGCAGCCGAAAAAGGACTATCAACGAGGAGACCCAGTACTTC

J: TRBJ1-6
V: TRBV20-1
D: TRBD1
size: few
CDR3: CSASDRQGGYSPLHF
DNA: TGCAGTGCTAGCGATAGACAGGGGGGGTATTCACCCCTCCACTTT

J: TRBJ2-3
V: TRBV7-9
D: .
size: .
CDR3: CASSLTLSNTDTQYF
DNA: TGTGCCAGCAGCCTCACTCTGTCGAACACAGATACGCAGTATTTT

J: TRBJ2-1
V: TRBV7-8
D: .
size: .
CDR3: CASSLGVNEQFF
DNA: TGTGCCAGCAGCTTAGGGGTTAATGAGCAGTTCTTC

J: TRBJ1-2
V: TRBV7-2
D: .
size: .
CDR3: CASSAAGQGRGGGYTF
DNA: TGTGCCAGCAGCGCTGCAGGTCAAGGCAGGGGTGGTGGCTACACCTTC

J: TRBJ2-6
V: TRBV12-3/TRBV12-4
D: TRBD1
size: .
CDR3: CASSGQGAGANVLTF
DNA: TGTGCCAGCAGTGGACAGGGAGCCGGGGCCAACGTCCTGACTTTC

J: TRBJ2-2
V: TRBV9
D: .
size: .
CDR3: CASNHNTGELFF
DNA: TGTGCCAGCAACCACAACACCGGGGAGCTGTTTTTT

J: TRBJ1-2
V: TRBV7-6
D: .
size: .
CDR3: CASSPQGISYGYTF
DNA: TGTGCCAGCAGCCCGCAGGGGATTAGCTATGGCTACACCTTC

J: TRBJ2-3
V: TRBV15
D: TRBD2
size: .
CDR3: CATSLAGTDTQYF
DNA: TGTGCCACCAGTCTAGCGGGAACAGATACGCAGTATTTT

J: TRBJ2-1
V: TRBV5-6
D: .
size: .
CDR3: CASSLGQGYEQFF
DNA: TGTGCCAGCAGCTTGGGGCAGGGATATGAGCAGTTCTTC

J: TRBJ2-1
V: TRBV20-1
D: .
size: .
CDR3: CSANPENEQFF
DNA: TGCAGTGCAAACCCGGAGAATGAGCAGTTCTTC

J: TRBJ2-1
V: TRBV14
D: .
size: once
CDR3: CASSQDPRGRGNEQFF
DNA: TGTGCCAGCAGCCAAGATCCCCGTGGCAGGGGCAATGAGCAGTTCTTC

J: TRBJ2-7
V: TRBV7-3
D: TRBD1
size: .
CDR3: CASSQDRVYEQYF
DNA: TGTGCCAGCAGCCAAGACAGGGTCTACGAGCAGTACTTC

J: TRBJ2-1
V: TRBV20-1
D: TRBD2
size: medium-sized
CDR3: CSAKGLAGDHEQFF
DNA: TGCAGTGCAAAGGGACTAGCGGGAGATCATGAGCAGTTCTTC

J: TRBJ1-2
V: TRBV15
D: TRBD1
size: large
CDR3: CATSRTGGASDGYTF
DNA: TGTGCCACCAGCAGAACAGGGGGCGCGAGTGATGGCTACACCTTC

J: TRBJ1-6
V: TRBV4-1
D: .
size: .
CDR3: CASSQDPGRGNSPLHF
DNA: TGCGCCAGCAGCCAAGATCCAGGTAGGGGGAATTCACCCCTCCACTTT

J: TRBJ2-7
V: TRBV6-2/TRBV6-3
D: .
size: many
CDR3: CASSWAHIYEQYF
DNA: TGTGCCAGCAGTTGGGCGCATATCTACGAGCAGTACTTC

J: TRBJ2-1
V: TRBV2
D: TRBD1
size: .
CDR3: CASRRQGARNSEQFF
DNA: TGTGCCAGCAGGAGACAGGGGGCGAGGAACAGTGAGCAGTTCTTC

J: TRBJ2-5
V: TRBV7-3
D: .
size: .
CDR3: CASSFSVLQETQYF
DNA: TGTGCCAGCAGCTTTAGTGTGTTGCAAGAGACCCAGTACTTC

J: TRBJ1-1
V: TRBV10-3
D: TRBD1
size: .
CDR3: CAITRTGAYGEAFF
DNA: TGTGCCATCACCAGGACAGGGGCTTACGGAGAAGCTTTCTTT

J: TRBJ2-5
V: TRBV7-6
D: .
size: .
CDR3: CASSLYPLRDSVGETQYF
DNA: TGTGCCAGCAGCTTATACCCTCTCCGGGACTCAGTGGGGGAGACCCAGTACTTC

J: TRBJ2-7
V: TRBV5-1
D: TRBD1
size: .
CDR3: CASSTTGEQQYF
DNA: TGCGCCAGCAGCACTACAGGGGAACAGCAGTACTTC

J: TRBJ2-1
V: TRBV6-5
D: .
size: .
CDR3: CASSLKRNNNEQFF
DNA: TGTGCCAGCAGCCTAAAGAGGAACAACAATGAGCAGTTCTTC

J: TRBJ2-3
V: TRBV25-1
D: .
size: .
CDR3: CASSDVSGVSTDTQYF
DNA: TGTGCCAGCAGTGATGTCTCCGGGGTTAGCACAGATACGCAGTATTTT

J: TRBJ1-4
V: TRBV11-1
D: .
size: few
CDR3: CASSLNSGGHEKLFF
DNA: TGTGCCAGCAGCTTAAATTCGGGGGGCCATGAAAAACTGTTTTTT

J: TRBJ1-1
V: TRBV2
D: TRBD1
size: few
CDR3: CASATGLNTEAFF
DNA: TGTGCCAGTGCGACAGGGTTGAACACTGAAGCTTTCTTT